The 11 T cell receptor beta chains listed next were all sequenced from one sample in a study of regulatory T cells in long-lasting Graves disease. To make TCR beta libraries, researchers used iRepertoire HTBI primers and Arm-PCR of CDR3 regions. TCRdb fed the multiplex PCR reads into MiXCR, producing one record per CDR3 protein. In the table there are a few hundred thousand distinct CDR3 sequences, roughly a quarter of which are singletons. Noted time point: persistent/refractory GD, antithyroid drugs over 5 years with positive TRAb. Extracted RNA from PBMCs served as the source of the TCR library. This specimen was peripheral blood mononuclear cells (PBMCs), taken when the disease was refractory, from a patient treated with antithyroid drugs. Every receptor here comes from a female donor with Graves disease.

This clonotype was detected a few times. The chain is built from TRBV5-1 and TRBJ1-1, with D possibly being TRBD1 (5 bases). CDR3 length: 13 amino acids. Per the germline V gene, CDR1 is SGHRS and CDR2 is YFSETQ. The V end lost 3 bases, the J end lost 10 bases, and 16 bases lay between the germline ends. CDR3 DNA sequence: TGCGCCAGCAGCTCAATACGGGACGGTGGAGCTTTCTTT. Translating gives CASSSIRDGGAFF.

This clonotype turned up a few times. The CDR3 does not close with the conserved phenylalanine or tryptophan, likely indicating a read error. This chain uses TRBV12-3 or TRBV12-4 with TRBJ2-5; D ambiguous. The CDR3 runs 13 residues. Trimming left V 2 bases short and J 5 bases short, with 9 bases between. Here the CDR3 reads CASSLRVLETQYS. CDR3 sequence (DNA): TGTGCCAGCAGTTTACGGGTTTTGGAGACCCAGTACTCC.

This clonotype was seen many times. The rearrangement links TRBV20-1 to TRBJ1-1; D is undetermined. The CDR3 spans 11 residues. Germline lookup yields CDR1 DFQATT and CDR2 SNEGSKA (reference sequence). With 3 bases removed from V and 0 bases from J, the gap between germline ends came to 2 bases. This CDR3 reads CSASLNTEAFF. Here the CDR3 DNA reads TGCAGTGCTAGTTTGAACACTGAAGCTTTCTTT.

The V call is TRBV2, the J call TRBJ2-3; no clear D gene. The V gene lost 2 bases and the J gene lost 3 bases, with 15 bases spanning the gap. CDR1 is SNHLY and CDR2 is FYNNEI in the germline V gene. The CDR3 runs 16 residues. Here the CDR3 DNA reads TGTGCCAGCAGTGAATTTATCGCCATGGTAACAGATACGCAGTATTTT. Protein sequence: CASSEFIAMVTDTQYF.

Regarding this clonotype: A much larger clone is a single base away; this may be a read error. V is TRBV30 and J is TRBJ1-1, with a weak D call TRBD1 (5 bases). This CDR3 contains 13 residues. Per germline, CDR1 GTSNPN and CDR2 SVGIG (reference sequence). Trimming shortened V by 5 bases and J by 2 bases, and 12 bases separated the two germline ends. The CDR3 DNA follows: TGTGCCTGGGAAGGGACGGTTAACACTGAAGCTTTCTTT. Its protein product is CAWEGTVNTEAFF. The full variable domain, completed using reference TRBV30 and TRBJ1-1, is SQTIHQWPATLVQPVGSPLSLECTVEGTSNPNLYWYRQAAGRGLQLLFYSVGIGQISSEVPQNLSASRPQDRQFILSSKKLLLSDSGFYLCAWEGTVNTEAFFGQGTRLTVV.

The genes are TRBV20-1 and TRBJ2-5; D perhaps matches TRBD2 (5 bases). Germline V gene lookup returns CDR1 DFQATT and CDR2 SNEGSKA (reference sequence). This CDR3 spans 14 amino acids. The CDR3 loop reads CGTRDRTSRETQYF. The CDR3 bases are TGCGGTACTAGAGATCGAACTAGTCGAGAGACCCAGTACTTC.

This clonotype was counted many times. Written as DNA, the CDR3 is TGTGCCAGCAGTGGTCGAGGGACAGTTACGAACACTGAAGCTTTCTTT. This encodes CASSGRGTVTNTEAFF. V and J are TRBV6-1 and TRBJ1-1; 7 bases are shared with TRBD1. CDR1 is MNHNS and CDR2 is SASEGT in the germline V gene. The CDR3 spans 16 residues. V was clipped by 4 bases and J by 1 base; unmatched bases: 9.

This clonotype was seen only a few times. The genes are TRBV10-3 and TRBJ1-1; D is unclear. CDR1 and CDR2 from the germline V gene are ENHRY and SYGVKD. Between the trimmed V and J ends, which lost 6 bases and 0 bases, there was a span of 11 bases. The CDR3 length is 14 residues. CDR3 nucleotide sequence: TGTGCCATCAGGCCAGGAAGATTGAACACTGAAGCTTTCTTT. It yields the protein CAIRPGRLNTEAFF.

In this sample, this clonotype turned up a few times. A much larger clone sits a single nucleotide away, making a read error possible. The chain combines TRBV2 with TRBJ2-7; 12 positions agree with TRBD2. Germline V gene lookup returns CDR1 SNHLY and CDR2 FYNNEI. CDR3 size: 16 residues. CDR3 sequence reads: CAGSEGLAGEPYEQYF. The CDR3 nucleotides read TGTGCCGGCAGTGAGGGACTAGCGGGCGAACCCTACGAGCAGTACTTC.

As regards this clonotype: Given a much more abundant clone one base away, this may be a read error. The chain couples TRBV7-9 to TRBJ2-7, with D maybe TRBD1 (6 bases). Looked up from germline, CDR1 is SEHNR and CDR2 is FQNEAQ (reference sequence). CDR3 length: 15 residues. V lost 4 bases to trimming and J lost 0 bases, with 13 bases between them. DNA of the CDR3: TGTGCCAGCAGCTCCCCATTGGACAGCTCCTACGAGCAGTACTTC. It yields the protein CASSSPLDSSYEQYF.

Points on this clonotype: One base away lies a much larger clone, so this may be a sequencing read error. The rearrangement links TRBV2 to TRBJ2-7; 8 bases match TRBD1. The end of the DNA aligns better with TRBJ1-2, so the J call may be wrong. Per germline, CDR1 SNHLY and CDR2 FYNNEI. The CDR3 has 14 amino acids. The CDR3 is CTSTGTGTGAGYTF. CDR3 in DNA: TGTACCAGCACCGGGACCGGGACAGGTGCTGGCTACACCTTC.